The subject of this entry is one TCR beta chain. Its cognate antigen has yet to be identified. Qualities for individual bases were not recorded, and no much larger clone is one base off. TCR CDR3 regions were amplified from genomic DNA by multiplex PCR using the deep immunoSEQ assay. Extracted genomic DNA from each cell subset was spread evenly across all wells of several immunoSEQ 96-well plates, with each plate serving as a replicate. For sorted subsets, 200 to 250 ng genomic DNA, equal to about 30,000 T cell genomes, was loaded into each replicate PCR. The purified libraries were quantified using a Qubit 3.0 fluorometer, sized with a Bioanalyzer 2100, and then quantified again using the KAPA Library Quantification kit. Every immunoSEQ 96-well plate was sequenced on a separate single-read 150-cycle Illumina NextSeq 550 flow cell. The authors processed their data as follows. Because the immunoSEQ output included only junctional sequences and no quality scores, the filtering could not be the same as the filtering used for full-length reads. Sequences were annotated with PyIR, a Python wrapper for IgBLAST v1.9, and V/J genes and CDR3 were assigned using IMGT germline references. Reads were removed for weak V/J assignments (E-value above 1e-6), missing CDR3, stop codons, out-of-frame junctions, or ambiguous translated residues. V3J clonotypes were defined as sequences sharing an identical inferred V gene, J gene, and CDR3 amino acid sequence. Percentage overlap between repertoires was computed as shared unique clonotypes divided by the size of the smaller repertoire. Three approaches were used to assess repertoire richness: RTK rarefaction, the Chao1 estimator, and Recon v2.1 estimates of unobserved clonotypes. For all TCRbeta clonotypes obtained by the gDNA method from a handful of donors, generation probabilities were computed with OLGA. TCRdb limited this immuneACCESS table to in-frame rearrangements with V and J called. A share of clones is missing; checked studies link under half to unresolved V genes, and the rest is unexplained. V and J calls and clone size come straight from that table; D and trimming were deduced from the DNA. The sample table shows approximately 1,500,000 clones, and 95% to 99% are seen once. About 0.45% of the sample rests with the top ten.

The donors were healthy, HIV-negative adults who had no recently reported acute infections or vaccinations. Every donor was a Caucasian adult residing in Nashville, Tennessee, USA. CD4+ T cells were enriched through magnetic negative selection, after which naive cells were positively selected on CD45RA and the remaining negative fraction served as the memory subset. Blood was obtained by leukapheresis, after which PBMCs were separated by Ficoll-Histopaque density gradient centrifugation and cryopreserved in liquid nitrogen vapor phase. Analytical flow cytometry was used to check the purity and quantity of each magnetically sorted T cell population. Each sorted fraction had its genomic DNA isolated and then quantified by UV absorbance on a Nanodrop 2000c. The data were taken from a study of shared clonotypes between healthy human individuals (dated by TCRdb to the early 2020s). Broadly, across the study: Two women and three men aged 18 to 49 years were included in the cohort. For each donor, CD4 naive and CD4 memory were each run on three plates, CD8 naive on two plates, and CD8 memory on one plate. Blood TCR repertoires of five healthy adults were deeply sequenced to estimate repertoire size and the extent of clonotype sharing between individuals. To increase sequencing depth and limit assay-specific biases, TCR repertoire library preparation and sequencing were carried out by different laboratories using diverse techniques. Between about 0.94 and 8.9 billion PBMCs per donor were obtained by leukapheresis.

What the research found in general, with its limitations: Incomplete sequencing was indicated by rarefaction of sorted-subset datasets, despite the large sequencing depth. Based on pairwise subsampling, the degree of clonotype sharing among donors was expected to be affected by sequencing depth. The small number of donors limited the genetic and exposure-history diversity represented. Sampling was restricted to blood, and TCR repertoires in tissues likely differ from the TCR repertoires found in blood. Larger estimated clonotype richness was generally found for naive subsets than for memory subsets. When four donors were compared, the shared fraction of clonotypes was around 5.1% for naive CD4, around 4% for naive CD8, roughly 2.5% for memory CD4, and under 0.5% for memory CD8. Compared with non-shared clonotypes, clonotypes shared by all four sorted-subset donors had higher generation probabilities.

Sequencing was performed on naive CD4+ T cells sorted from blood. The sample's cell subset or site, from its label and the paper: CD45RA+ positively selected. The receptor was isolated from a man younger than 45 in good health.

The bases are TGTGCCACCAGCACACGACAGGGGGCGGGGGAGACCCAGTACTTC. Its translation reads: CATSTRQGAGETQYF. In this chain, TRBV15 is recombined with TRBJ2-5; 10 of the junction bases match TRBD1. Per the germline V gene (reference sequence), LNHNV is the CDR1 and YYDKDF is the CDR2. The CDR3, cysteine through phenylalanine, is 15 amino acids long. Just the 45-base CDR3 DNA is kept, in frame starting at base 1. Trimming leaves V shorter by 4 bases and J shorter by 5 bases, with the junction holding 7 bases beyond the gene matches.